These 13 T cell receptor beta chains were sequenced from one sample in a study of blood T cell repertoires in COVID-19. The table came from immunoSEQ multiplex PCR; TCRdb's copy has only in-frame clones and leaves some out. This sample has some 150,000 clones, with about 77% found just once. Sequenced material: peripheral blood. Source of these receptors: a woman older than 75 with acute or convalescent COVID-19.

This rearrangement joins TRBV5-5 to TRBJ2-3; D not resolved. Trimming shortened V by 4 bases and J by 3 bases, and 6 bases separated the two germline ends. This CDR3 contains 12 residues. CDR1 and CDR2 from the germline V gene are SGHKS and YYEKEE (reference sequence). The CDR3 protein is CASSQVTDTQYF. The CDR3 region has the DNA TGTGCCAGCAGCCAGGTTACAGATACGCAGTATTTT.

This clone was detected only once. The J gene is TRBJ2-1, the V gene TRBV4-2; TRBD1 aligns across 9 bases. Losses at the gene ends were 5 bases for V and 5 bases for J; bases not matched to a gene: 10. The V gene's germline CDR1 is LGHNA and CDR2 YNFKEQ. The CDR3 sequence is 16 residues long. The CDR3: CASSENRDREDNEQFF. The CDR3 DNA sequence: TGTGCCAGCAGCGAAAACCGGGACAGGGAAGACAATGAGCAGTTCTTC.

About this clone: The junction departs from the called germline gene at one end, perhaps through a read error. The rearrangement links TRBV7-7 to TRBJ2-5; D possibly corresponds to TRBD1 (5 bases). Germline V CDR1 and CDR2: SSHAT, FNYEAQ (reference sequence). CDR3 size: 16 residues. The CDR3 DNA reads TGTGCTAGCAGCTTAGGATGGGGCAGATACCAAGAGACCCAGTACTTC. Its translation is CASSLGWGRYQETQYF.

This clone was seen only a few times. The genes are TRBV7-9 and TRBJ1-1; D may be TRBD1 (6 bases). CDR3 size: 16 residues. Per germline, CDR1 SEHNR and CDR2 FQNEAQ (reference sequence). Trimming took 4 bases from V and 3 from J, leaving 18 bases between them. Written as DNA, the CDR3 is TGTGCCAGCAGCTCCCCGGAGGGGGGGTCGGACACTGAAGCTTTCTTT. Translation: CASSSPEGGSDTEAFF.

The V and J genes are TRBV19 and TRBJ1-2; 8 nucleotides line up with TRBD1. After removal of 9 bases from V and 3 bases from J, the junction contained 6 bases not matched to a gene. Germline V lookup: CDR1 LNHDA, CDR2 SQIVND (reference sequence). This CDR3 is built from 13 residues. CDR3 amino acids: CASDQGAHYGYTF. As DNA, the CDR3 is TGTGCCAGCGATCAGGGGGCCCACTATGGCTACACCTTC.

The rearrangement uses TRBV14 and TRBJ1-1; 7 bases line up with TRBD1. The V gene's germline CDR1 is SGHDN and CDR2 FVKESK. Trimming took 4 bases from V and 6 from J; bases not matched to a gene: 8. The CDR3 is 14 amino acids. In DNA form, the CDR3 reads TGTGCCAGCAGCCTGGTGGTGACAGGGTCTGAAGCTTTCTTT. As protein: CASSLVVTGSEAFF.

J is TRBJ2-7 and V is TRBV5-1; possibly TRBD2 for D (5 bases). V gave up 0 bases and J gave up 7 bases, with 26 bases separating them. CDR1 SGHRS and CDR2 YFSETQ come from the germline V gene. The CDR3 runs to 18 residues. Here the CDR3 reads CASSLGLPSGTPTGEQYF. CDR3 sequence (DNA): TGCGCCAGCAGCTTGGGTTTGCCATCGGGTACCCCCACGGGAGAGCAGTACTTC.

The chain carries TRBV30 and TRBJ1-3; no firm D call. Trimming removed 2 bases from V and 0 bases from J, with 11 bases in between. Per germline, CDR1 GTSNPN and CDR2 SVGIG (reference sequence). The CDR3 is made up of 15 amino acids. In DNA, the CDR3 is TGTGCCTGGAGTCCCACTACTGTCTCTGGAAACACCATATATTTT. It translates to CAWSPTTVSGNTIYF.

The chain combines TRBV19 with TRBJ2-1; 9 nucleotides line up with TRBD2. CDR3 length: 16 amino acids. The V and J ends lost 3 bases and 4 bases, in that order; junction bases with no gene match: 7. CDR1 LNHDA and CDR2 SQIVND come from the germline V gene (reference sequence). The CDR3 sequence is CASSIISGRSYNEQFF. CDR3 coding DNA: TGTGCCAGTAGTATCATAAGCGGGAGGTCATACAATGAGCAGTTCTTC.

This rearrangement joins TRBV5-1 to TRBJ2-2; maybe TRBD2 (7 bases). CDR1 SGHRS and CDR2 YFSETQ come from the germline V gene. Trimming cost V 4 bases and J 7 bases, with 20 bases left between them. There are 16 residues in the CDR3. For the CDR3, the DNA is TGCGCCAGCAGCCCAGGAGGGGGGGGCGCCGACGGGGAGCTGTTTTTT. Amino acid sequence: CASSPGGGGADGELFF. The full variable domain, its missing parts supplied by reference TRBV5-1 and TRBJ2-2, is KAGVTQTPRYLIKTRGQQVTLSCSPISGHRSVSWYQQTPGQGLQFLFEYFSETQRNKGNFPGRFSGRQFSNSRSEMNVSTLELGDSALYLCASSPGGGGADGELFFGEGSRLTVL.

This clone was observed once. Other nucleotide sequences from this sample produce the same CDR3. The chain recombines TRBV18 with TRBJ1-1; 11 bases agree with TRBD1. The junction had 5 bases not matched to a gene; V was cut back by 6 bases and J by 5 bases. This CDR3 contains 14 residues. Germline loops: CDR1 KGHSH, CDR2 LQKENI. Here the CDR3 DNA reads TGTGCCAGCTCGACCGGGACAGGGGGAACTGAAGCTTTCTTT. Protein: CASSTGTGGTEAFF. Looking up the rest from reference TRBV18 and TRBJ1-1 gives the full variable domain: NAGVMQNPRHLVRRRGQEARLRCSPMKGHSHVYWYRQLPEEGLKFMVYLQKENIIDESGMPKERFSAEFPKEGPSILRIQQVVRGDSAAYFCASSTGTGGTEAFFGQGTRLTVV.

Concerning this clone itself: An end of the junction does not agree with germline; a read error may underlie this. The chain carries TRBV7-7 and TRBJ2-2; the D gene could be TRBD1 or TRBD2 (5 bases each). Germline V gene lookup returns CDR1 SSHAT and CDR2 FNYEAQ (reference sequence). The CDR3 is 16 residues long. CDR3 sequence reads: CASSLALGANTGELFF. In DNA, the CDR3 is TGTGCTAGCAGCTTAGCGCTTGGGGCCAACACCGGGGAGCTGTTTTTT.

The chain carries TRBV2 and TRBJ2-5; 10 bases are a match to TRBD2. CDR3 length equals 14 residues. Trimming at V came to 6 bases and at J to 5 bases, leaving 6 bases not matched to a gene. The germline CDR1 and CDR2 sequences are SNHLY and FYNNEI. CDR3 protein: CASSPLAGVETQYF. CDR3 in DNA: TGTGCCAGCAGCCCCCTAGCGGGAGTCGAGACCCAGTACTTC.